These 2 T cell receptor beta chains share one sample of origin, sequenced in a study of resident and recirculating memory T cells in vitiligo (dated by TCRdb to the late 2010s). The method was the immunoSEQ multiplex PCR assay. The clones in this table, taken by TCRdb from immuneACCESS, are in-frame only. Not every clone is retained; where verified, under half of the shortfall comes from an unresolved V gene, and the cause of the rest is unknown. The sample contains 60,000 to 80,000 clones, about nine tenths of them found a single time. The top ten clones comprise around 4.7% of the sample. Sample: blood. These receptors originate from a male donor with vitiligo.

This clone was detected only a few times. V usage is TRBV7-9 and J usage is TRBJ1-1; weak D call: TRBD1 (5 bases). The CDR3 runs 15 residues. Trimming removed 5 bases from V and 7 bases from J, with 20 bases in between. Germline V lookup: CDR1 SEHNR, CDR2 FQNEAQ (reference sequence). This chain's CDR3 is CASSGDLGHPLEAFF. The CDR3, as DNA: TGTGCCAGCAGCGGTGACCTAGGACATCCGCTTGAAGCTTTCTTT.

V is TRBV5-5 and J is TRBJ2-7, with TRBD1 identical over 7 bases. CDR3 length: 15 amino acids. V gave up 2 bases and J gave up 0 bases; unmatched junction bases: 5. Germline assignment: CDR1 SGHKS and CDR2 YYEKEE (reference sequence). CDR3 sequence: CASSFQGTDSYEQYF. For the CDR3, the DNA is TGTGCCAGCAGCTTCCAAGGGACAGACTCCTACGAGCAGTACTTC.